The 2 T cell receptor beta chains listed next were all sequenced from one sample in a study of CD8+CD57+ T cells in acquired aplastic anemia. By flow cytometry, patients selected for sequencing had shown an expansion of CD8+CD57+ cells. CDR3 and TCR beta VDJ profiling relied on genomic DNA as the template. TCRdb re-called the reads through MiXCR, storing one row per CDR3 protein. The table has 150,000 to 170,000 distinct CDR3 sequences, about 48% seen once. The sample consisted of sorted CD4+, CD8+, or CD8+CD57+ T cells (not recorded which) from PBMCs. These receptors were taken from a human donor with aplastic anemia.

This clonotype is large. The chain employs TRBV7-9 and TRBJ2-7; TRBD2 matches at 7 bases. This CDR3 region has 14 residues. The V segment lost 6 bases and the J segment 2 bases; nucleotides outside the gene matches: 7. From germline, CDR1 is SEHNR and CDR2 FQNEAQ (reference sequence). This CDR3 is CASSSSGTPYEQYF. The CDR3 nucleotides read TGTGCCAGCAGTTCTAGCGGCACCCCCTACGAGCAGTACTTC.

This clonotype was detected many times. The V and J genes are TRBV7-3 and TRBJ1-1; D is ambiguous. V lost 0 bases and J lost 2, with 10 bases in between. Germline V lookup: CDR1 SGHTA, CDR2 FQGTGA. This CDR3 has 15 amino acids. The CDR3 DNA sequence: TGTGCCAGCAGCTTAACGGGCGCTTCTAACACTGAAGCTTTCTTT. Protein: CASSLTGASNTEAFF.